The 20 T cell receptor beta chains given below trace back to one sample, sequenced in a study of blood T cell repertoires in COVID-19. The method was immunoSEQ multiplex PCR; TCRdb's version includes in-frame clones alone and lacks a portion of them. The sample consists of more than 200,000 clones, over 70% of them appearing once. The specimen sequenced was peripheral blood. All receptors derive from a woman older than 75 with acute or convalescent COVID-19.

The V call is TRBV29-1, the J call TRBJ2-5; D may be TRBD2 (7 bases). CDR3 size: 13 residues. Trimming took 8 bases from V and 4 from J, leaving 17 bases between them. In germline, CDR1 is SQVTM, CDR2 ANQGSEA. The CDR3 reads CSQNSGEGETQYF. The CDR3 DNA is TGCAGCCAAAATTCAGGGGAGGGAGAGACCCAGTACTTC.

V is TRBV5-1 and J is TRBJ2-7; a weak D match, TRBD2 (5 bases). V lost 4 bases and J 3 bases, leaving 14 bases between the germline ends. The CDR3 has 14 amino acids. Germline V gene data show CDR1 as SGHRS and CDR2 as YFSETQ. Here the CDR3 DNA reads TGCGCCAGCAGCCGGAGTCTAGGGAGCTACGAGCAGTACTTC. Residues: CASSRSLGSYEQYF.

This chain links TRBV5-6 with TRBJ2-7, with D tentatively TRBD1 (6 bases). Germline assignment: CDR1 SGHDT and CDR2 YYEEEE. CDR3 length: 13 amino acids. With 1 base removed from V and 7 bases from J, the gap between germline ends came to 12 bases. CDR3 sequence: CASSLWGRKEQYF. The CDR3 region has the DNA TGTGCCAGCAGCTTGTGGGGGCGTAAGGAGCAGTACTTC.

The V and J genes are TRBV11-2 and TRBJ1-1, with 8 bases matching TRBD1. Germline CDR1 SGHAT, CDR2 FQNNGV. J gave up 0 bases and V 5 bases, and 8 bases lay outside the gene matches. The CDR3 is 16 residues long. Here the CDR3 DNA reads TGTGCCAGCAGCCGATCCAGGGGGCACATGAACACTGAAGCTTTCTTT. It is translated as CASSRSRGHMNTEAFF.

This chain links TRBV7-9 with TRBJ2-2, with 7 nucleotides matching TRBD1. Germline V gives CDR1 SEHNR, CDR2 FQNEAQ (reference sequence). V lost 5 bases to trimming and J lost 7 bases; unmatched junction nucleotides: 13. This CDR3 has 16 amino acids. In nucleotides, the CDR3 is TGTGCCAGCAGCAAAACGGACAGGCCCTGGCTCGGGGAGCTGTTTTTT. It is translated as CASSKTDRPWLGELFF.

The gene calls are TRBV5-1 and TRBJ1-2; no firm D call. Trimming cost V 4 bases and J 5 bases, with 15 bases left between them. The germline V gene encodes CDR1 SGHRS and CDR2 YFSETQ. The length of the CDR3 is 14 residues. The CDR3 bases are TGCGCCAGCAGCCCCCCGGGGAGCACTTATGGCTACACCTTC. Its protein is CASSPPGSTYGYTF. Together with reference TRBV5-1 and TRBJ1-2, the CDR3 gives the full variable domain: KAGVTQTPRYLIKTRGQQVTLSCSPISGHRSVSWYQQTPGQGLQFLFEYFSETQRNKGNFPGRFSGRQFSNSRSEMNVSTLELGDSALYLCASSPPGSTYGYTFGSGTRLTVV.

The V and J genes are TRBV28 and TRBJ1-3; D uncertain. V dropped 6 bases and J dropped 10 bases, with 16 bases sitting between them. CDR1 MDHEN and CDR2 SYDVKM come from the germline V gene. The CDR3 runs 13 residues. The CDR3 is CASRAGSLNTIYF. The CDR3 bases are TGTGCCAGCAGGGCCGGGTCTCTAAATACCATATATTTT. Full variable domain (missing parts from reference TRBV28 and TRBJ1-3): DVKVTQSSRYLVKRTGEKVFLECVQDMDHENMFWYRQDPGLGLRLIYFSYDVKMKEKGDIPEGYSVSREKKERFSLILESASTNQTSMYLCASRAGSLNTIYFGEGSWLTVV.

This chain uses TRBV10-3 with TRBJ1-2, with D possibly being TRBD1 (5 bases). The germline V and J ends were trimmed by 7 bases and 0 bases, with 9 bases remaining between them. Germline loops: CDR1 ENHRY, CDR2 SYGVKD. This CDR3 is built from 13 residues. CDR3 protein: CAITLTANYGYTF. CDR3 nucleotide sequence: TGTGCCATCACCCTGACAGCTAACTATGGCTACACCTTC.

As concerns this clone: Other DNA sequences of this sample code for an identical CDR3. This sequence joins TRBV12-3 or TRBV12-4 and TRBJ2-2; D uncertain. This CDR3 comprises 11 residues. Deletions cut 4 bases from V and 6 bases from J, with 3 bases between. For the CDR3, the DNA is TGTGCCAGCAGTTCCGCCGGGGAGCTGTTTTTT. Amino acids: CASSSAGELFF.

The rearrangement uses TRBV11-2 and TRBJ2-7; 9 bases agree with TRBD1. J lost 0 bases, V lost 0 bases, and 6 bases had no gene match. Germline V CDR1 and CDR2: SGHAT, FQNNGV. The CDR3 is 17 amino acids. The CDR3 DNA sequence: TGTGCCAGCAGCTTAGATACGGGACAGGGATCCTCCTACGAGCAGTACTTC. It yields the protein CASSLDTGQGSSYEQYF.

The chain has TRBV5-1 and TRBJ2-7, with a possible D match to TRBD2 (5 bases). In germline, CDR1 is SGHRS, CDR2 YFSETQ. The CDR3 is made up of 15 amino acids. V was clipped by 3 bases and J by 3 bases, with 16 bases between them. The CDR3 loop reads CASSSSTRLFYEQYF. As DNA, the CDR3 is TGCGCCAGCAGCTCATCCACTAGACTGTTCTACGAGCAGTACTTC.

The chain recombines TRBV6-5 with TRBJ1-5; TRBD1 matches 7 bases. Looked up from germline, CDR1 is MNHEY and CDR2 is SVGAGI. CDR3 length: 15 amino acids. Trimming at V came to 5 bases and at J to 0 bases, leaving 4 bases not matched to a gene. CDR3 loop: CASSRTGDSNQPQHF. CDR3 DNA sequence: TGTGCCAGCAGTCGGACAGGCGATAGCAATCAGCCCCAGCATTTT.

The chain's CDR3 is CASSERTGLYNSPLHF. The DNA for the CDR3 is TGCGCCAGCAGCGAGAGGACAGGGCTCTATAATTCACCCCTCCACTTT. This sequence joins TRBV5-1 and TRBJ1-6; 8 nucleotides line up with TRBD1. Germline trimming cut 4 bases from V and 3 bases from J; bases unmatched to any gene: 6. Germline loops: CDR1 SGHRS, CDR2 YFSETQ. This CDR3 contains 16 residues.

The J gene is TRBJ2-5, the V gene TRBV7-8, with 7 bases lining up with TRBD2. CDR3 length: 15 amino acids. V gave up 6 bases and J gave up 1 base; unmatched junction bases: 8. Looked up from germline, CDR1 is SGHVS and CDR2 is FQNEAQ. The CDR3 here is CASSGRGSLQETQYF. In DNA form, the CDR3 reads TGTGCCAGCAGTGGGCGGGGGTCACTCCAAGAGACCCAGTACTTC.

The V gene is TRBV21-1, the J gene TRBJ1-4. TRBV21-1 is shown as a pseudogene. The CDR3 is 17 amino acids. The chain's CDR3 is CASSKPPGNATNEKLFF. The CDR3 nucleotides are TGTGCCAGCAGCAAACCTCCGGGAAACGCAACTAATGAAAAACTGTTTTTT.

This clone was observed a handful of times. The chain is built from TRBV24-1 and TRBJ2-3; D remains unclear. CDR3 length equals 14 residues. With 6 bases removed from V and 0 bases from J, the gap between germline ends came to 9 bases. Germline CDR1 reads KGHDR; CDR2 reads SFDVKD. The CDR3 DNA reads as TGTGCCACCAGTCCCCCCCTTAGCACAGATACGCAGTATTTT. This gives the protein CATSPPLSTDTQYF.

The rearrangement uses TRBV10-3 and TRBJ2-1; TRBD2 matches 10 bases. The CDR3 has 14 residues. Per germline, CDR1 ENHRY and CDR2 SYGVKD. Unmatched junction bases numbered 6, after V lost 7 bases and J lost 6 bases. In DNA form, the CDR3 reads TGTGCCATCACTCCGAGCGGGGGGGCCAATGAGCAGTTCTTC. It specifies CAITPSGGANEQFF.

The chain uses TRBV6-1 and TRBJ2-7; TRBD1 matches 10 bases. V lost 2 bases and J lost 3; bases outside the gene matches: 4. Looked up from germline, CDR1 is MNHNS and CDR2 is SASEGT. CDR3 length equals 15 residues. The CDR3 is CASSERGQGFYEQYF. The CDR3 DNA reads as TGTGCCAGCAGTGAAAGGGGACAGGGGTTCTACGAGCAGTACTTC.

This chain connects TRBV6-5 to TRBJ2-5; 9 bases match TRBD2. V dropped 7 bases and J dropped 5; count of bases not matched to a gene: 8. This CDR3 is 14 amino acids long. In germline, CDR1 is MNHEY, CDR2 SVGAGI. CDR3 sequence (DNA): TGTGCCAGCAAATCCGAGCGGGGGGTGGAGACCCAGTACTTC. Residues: CASKSERGVETQYF.

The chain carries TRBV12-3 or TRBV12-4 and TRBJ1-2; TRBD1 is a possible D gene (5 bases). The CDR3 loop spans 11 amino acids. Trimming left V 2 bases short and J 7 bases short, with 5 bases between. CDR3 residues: CASSLQGGYTF. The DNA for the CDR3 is TGTGCCAGCAGTTTACAGGGTGGCTACACCTTC.